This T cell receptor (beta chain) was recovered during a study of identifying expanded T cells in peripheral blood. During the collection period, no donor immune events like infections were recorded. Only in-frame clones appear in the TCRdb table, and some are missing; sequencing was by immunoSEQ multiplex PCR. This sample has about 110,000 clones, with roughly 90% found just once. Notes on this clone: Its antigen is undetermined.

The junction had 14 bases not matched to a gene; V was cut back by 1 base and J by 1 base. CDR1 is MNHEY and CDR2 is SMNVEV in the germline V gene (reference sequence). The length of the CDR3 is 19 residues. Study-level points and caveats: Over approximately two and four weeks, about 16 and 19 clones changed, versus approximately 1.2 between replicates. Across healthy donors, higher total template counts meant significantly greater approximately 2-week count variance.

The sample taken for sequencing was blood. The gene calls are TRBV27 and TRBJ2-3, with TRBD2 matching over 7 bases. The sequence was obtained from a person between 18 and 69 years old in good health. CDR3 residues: CASSLLTPRGRGRTDTQYF. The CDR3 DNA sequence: TGTGCCAGCAGTTTATTAACCCCACGGGGGAGGGGCCGCACAGATACGCAGTATTTT.